This T cell receptor beta chain was captured by sequencing in a study of blood T cell repertoires in COVID-19. Profiled with immunoSEQ multiplex PCR; TCRdb holds only in-frame clones, not every one. The sample lists roughly 410,000 clones; about 87% were seen once. CDR1 SGHDT and CDR2 YYEEEE come from the germline V gene. The V end was cut by 5 bases, the J end by 1 base, with 7 bases between. This CDR3 has 12 residues. The sequence was collected from a woman aged 60-75 years with COVID-19, enrolled during active disease. The V and J genes are TRBV5-6 and TRBJ2-7, with D maybe TRBD1 (5 bases). The sequencing input was peripheral blood. The CDR3: CASRRQSYEQYF. The CDR3 nucleotides are TGTGCCAGCAGAAGACAGTCCTACGAGCAGTACTTC.